Listed below are T cell receptor beta chains from one sample, sequenced in a study of T cell responses to AZD1222 COVID-19 vaccine. Sequencing used immunoSEQ multiplex PCR; TCRdb keeps in-frame clones, though not all of them. The repertoire holds tens of thousands of clones, with around 92% as singletons. The sequenced sample was peripheral blood, obtained on day 0 of MenACWY control vaccination. Receptor source: an adult in good health. CDR3s include the opening cysteine and the closing phenylalanine or tryptophan. Fields, in order: CDR3 DNA, CDR3 protein, clone size, J gene, D gene, V gene. The D gene is left open where the match is weak. Size values are once, few and many counts, or a class for expanded clones, and some rows have none.

TGTGCCAGCAGCTTAGTAGGGGGCCTCTACAATGAGCAGTTCTTC CASSLVGGLYNEQFF . TRBJ2-1 TRBD1 TRBV7-9
TGTGCCAGCAGCTCGGCCGGGCGGGTAGCTTTCTTT CASSSAGRVAFF . TRBJ1-1 . TRBV11-3
TGTGCCAGCAGTCTAGGGCAGCGGACCGGGGAGCTGTTTTTT CASSLGQRTGELFF . TRBJ2-2 . TRBV7-6
TGTGCCAGTCAGGGACAGGGCTTTCGAACTGAAGCTTTCTTT CASQGQGFRTEAFF . TRBJ1-1 TRBD1 TRBV27
TGTGCCAGTAGTGACACGGAGAACTATGGCTACACCTTC CASSDTENYGYTF . TRBJ1-2 . TRBV19
TGTGCCAGCAGTATTCGACATTGGGATCAGGACGGCTACACCTTC CASSIRHWDQDGYTF . TRBJ1-2 . TRBV28
TGTGCCAGCAGTGACAGGGGGCATCGGACTGAAGCTTTCTTT CASSDRGHRTEAFF . TRBJ1-1 TRBD1 TRBV27
TGTGCCAGCAGCCGTATCGGGGGCAATCAGCCCCAGCATTTT CASSRIGGNQPQHF . TRBJ1-5 . TRBV9
TGTGCCAGTAGTATAGCCGGCCTCGGAAAGGGTGAAGCTTTCTTT CASSIAGLGKGEAFF . TRBJ1-1 . TRBV19
TGTGCCAGCAGCCAAGGCCGCGGCTCCACCGGGGAGCTGTTTTTT CASSQGRGSTGELFF . TRBJ2-2 . TRBV3-1/TRBV3-2
TGTGCCAGCACCAGCTCCCCGCAATACACCGGGGAGCTGTTTTTT CASTSSPQYTGELFF . TRBJ2-2 . TRBV7-2
TGTGCCAGCAGTGAATTGGGGTCATACCAGCCCCAGCATTTT CASSELGSYQPQHF . TRBJ1-5 . TRBV2
TGTGCCACCAGCCGCGAGCCTTCTTCGGGTTATAATTCACCCCTCCACTTT CATSREPSSGYNSPLHF . TRBJ1-6 . TRBV15
TGTGCCTGGAGTCCAGCCGGAGGGGGCGGTCAGCCCCAGCATTTT CAWSPAGGGGQPQHF . TRBJ1-5 TRBD1 TRBV30
TGTGCCAGCTTTCCGGGCAGGGGGGTCGGAAACACCATATATTTT CASFPGRGVGNTIYF . TRBJ1-3 TRBD1 TRBV6-5
TGTGCCAGCAGTGACAGCAACTATGGCTACACCTTC CASSDSNYGYTF . TRBJ1-2 . TRBV2
TGTGCCAGCAGTTACCTCGACAGGGGTACCTACGAGCAGTACTTC CASSYLDRGTYEQYF . TRBJ2-7 TRBD1 TRBV6-2/TRBV6-3
TGTGCCAGCTCACCACAGCAGGACGACACTGAAGCTTTCTTT CASSPQQDDTEAFF . TRBJ1-1 . TRBV18
TGTGCCAGCAGCTTAGGAGGGATATCGGGGTTGGAGCAGTACTTC CASSLGGISGLEQYF few TRBJ2-7 . TRBV7-8
TGTGCCAGCAGCCAAGATCAATGTGGCAGGGCCCTTTATAGCAATCAGCCCCAGCATTTT CASSQDQCGRALYSNQPQHF . TRBJ1-5 . TRBV14
TGTGCCAGCAGTTACTCGTCCCAGGGAGTTGGGGAGCAGTACTTC CASSYSSQGVGEQYF . TRBJ2-7 . TRBV6-2/TRBV6-3
TGTGCCAGCAGTAACCGCAGGGTCGGTGGCTACACCTTC CASSNRRVGGYTF . TRBJ1-2 . TRBV6-2/TRBV6-3
TGTGCCAGCAGTTTAGACAGGGGGCTTGGTGGCTACACCTTC CASSLDRGLGGYTF . TRBJ1-2 TRBD1 TRBV28
TGCGCCAGCAGCCGGGACTACGCAGATACGCAGTATTTT CASSRDYADTQYF . TRBJ2-3 TRBD2 TRBV4-3
TGTGCCAGCTCACCAAAGGGACAGGTCCTCAGCAATCAGCCCCAGCATTTT CASSPKGQVLSNQPQHF . TRBJ1-5 TRBD1 TRBV18
TGCGCCAGCAGCCAAGGGGACTCCAGCTCCTACAATGAGCAGTTCTTC CASSQGDSSSYNEQFF . TRBJ2-1 . TRBV4-3
TGTGCCACCGGGAGGGGGTTGGGCACCGGGGAGCTGTTTTTT CATGRGLGTGELFF . TRBJ2-2 TRBD2 TRBV27
TGCAGTGCTGGACGGGGGGATACGCAGTATTTT CSAGRGDTQYF . TRBJ2-3 . TRBV20-1
TGTGCCTGGAGGCGACAGGGATATTCACCCCTCCACTTT CAWRRQGYSPLHF . TRBJ1-6 TRBD1 TRBV30
TGTGCCAGCAGCTTTTCAGGCGGTGAAAAACTGTTTTTT CASSFSGGEKLFF . TRBJ1-4 . TRBV7-2
TGTGCCAGCTCTTCTCAGGGGGCGGAAAACATTCAGTACTTC CASSSQGAENIQYF few TRBJ2-4 TRBD1 TRBV18
TGTGCTAGTGGTTTGGCGGGGGGCACTGAAGCTTTCTTT CASGLAGGTEAFF . TRBJ1-1 . TRBV12-5
TGTGCCAGCAGCCAAGCTAACTATGGCTACACCTTC CASSQANYGYTF . TRBJ1-2 . TRBV14
TGTGCCAGCAGTTCCCTCCCGGCTAGCGGCGGGGAGCTGTTTTTT CASSSLPASGGELFF . TRBJ2-2 TRBD2 TRBV6-2/TRBV6-3
TGCAGCGTCGTCGACAGGGGAAATGAAGCTTTCTTT CSVVDRGNEAFF . TRBJ1-1 TRBD1 TRBV29-1
TGCGCCAGCAGCACCGGAAGCACAGATACGCAGTATTTT CASSTGSTDTQYF . TRBJ2-3 . TRBV5-1
TGTGCCAGCACTCTGGGACAGGGGACTGAAGCTTTCTTT CASTLGQGTEAFF . TRBJ1-1 TRBD1 TRBV12-3/TRBV12-4
TGCAGCGTTGAAGGGGGCTTTCGCACAGATACGCAGTATTTT CSVEGGFRTDTQYF . TRBJ2-3 . TRBV29-1
TGTGCCAGCAGCTTAGCGGGGGCGTCCACAGATACGCAGTATTTT CASSLAGASTDTQYF . TRBJ2-3 . TRBV7-6
TGTGCCAGCGTAAGGCAGTCCTACGAGCAGTACTTC CASVRQSYEQYF . TRBJ2-7 . TRBV2
TGTGCCAGCACCTTGAGTTCTAGCGGGAACGCCGGGGAGCTGTTTTTT CASTLSSSGNAGELFF once TRBJ2-2 TRBD2 TRBV7-2
TGCGCCAGCAGCTTGGCAGGCAGAGCCTACGAGCAGTACTTC CASSLAGRAYEQYF . TRBJ2-7 . TRBV5-1
TGTGCCAGCAGTTACTCTCAAACAGGGCGGGAAAAACTGTTTTTT CASSYSQTGREKLFF . TRBJ1-4 . TRBV6-5